The rows below give T cell receptor beta chains drawn from one sample of a study of blood T cell repertoires in COVID-19. Assay: immunoSEQ multiplex PCR; the TCRdb copy retains only in-frame clones and omits some. In the table there are fewer than 250,000 clones, approximately 85% of which are singletons. The specimen sequenced was PBMCs or T cells enriched from blood (not recorded which). These receptors all stem from a woman between 50 and 59 years old with acute COVID-19. Both conserved end residues are part of each CDR3. D genes are given only for firm matches. Not every row has a clone size; where given, it reads once, few, many or a size class.

clone size	D gene	V gene	J gene	CDR3 DNA	CDR3 protein
-	-	TRBV27	TRBJ2-4	TGTGCCAGCAGCAGACTTACCGGGGCGCGGGATGACAAAAACATTCAGTACTTC	CASSRLTGARDDKNIQYF
once	-	TRBV6-2/TRBV6-3	TRBJ1-1	TGTGCCAGCAGTTACACCGGGGGAAGCACTGAAGCTTTCTTT	CASSYTGGSTEAFF
once	TRBD1	TRBV13	TRBJ2-3	TGTGCCAGCAGCGTTGGACAGGTCACAGATACGCAGTATTTT	CASSVGQVTDTQYF
few	-	TRBV9	TRBJ1-1	TGTGCCAGCAGCGTAGAATTAAACCCTCTAACTGAAGCTTTCTTT	CASSVELNPLTEAFF
-	-	TRBV19	TRBJ2-7	TGTGCCAGTAGTATAGGTCCGGACTTCTCCTACGAGCAGTACTTC	CASSIGPDFSYEQYF
-	-	TRBV25-1	TRBJ1-1	TGTGCCAGCAGAACTTACACTGAAGCTTTCTTT	CASRTYTEAFF
-	TRBD1	TRBV15	TRBJ1-2	TGTGCCACCAGTTACCGGACAGGATCGCAAGGCTACACCTTC	CATSYRTGSQGYTF
-	-	TRBV12-5	TRBJ1-5	TGTGCTAGTGGTTTGGTATTGTCAGGGGCCAATCAGCCCCAGCATTTT	CASGLVLSGANQPQHF
-	-	TRBV6-2/TRBV6-3	TRBJ1-2	TGTGCCAGCAGTTACTCTTCAACAGGGCAAGCCTATGGCTACACCTTC	CASSYSSTGQAYGYTF
-	-	TRBV7-9	TRBJ1-6	TGTGCCAGCAGCTTTGGGTTCGGGGGGGATCTGCCCGCTTCACCCCTCCACTTT	CASSFGFGGDLPASPLHF
-	-	TRBV9	TRBJ1-1	TGTGCCAGCAGCCTACGAGGGGGTGGGACTGAAGCTTTCTTT	CASSLRGGGTEAFF
few	-	TRBV18	TRBJ2-2	TGTGCCAGCTCACCACAGGGGCCGGGCACCGGGGAGCTGTTTTTT	CASSPQGPGTGELFF
once	-	TRBV6-2/TRBV6-3	TRBJ1-1	TGTGCCAGCAGTTACAATACAGGGACTGAAGCTTTCTTT	CASSYNTGTEAFF
-	TRBD2	TRBV7-2	TRBJ2-7	TGTGCCAGCAGCTTAGAGCTAGCGGGGGGGCCCTACGAGCAGTACTTC	CASSLELAGGPYEQYF
-	-	TRBV2	TRBJ1-2	TGTGCCAGGAAAGGGGATACGACAGGAAACTATGGCTACACCTTC	CARKGDTTGNYGYTF
-	-	TRBV6-6	TRBJ1-2	TGTGCCAGCAGACCCCAGGGGTGGAACTATGGCTACACCTTC	CASRPQGWNYGYTF
-	TRBD1	TRBV18	TRBJ1-5	TGTGCCAGCTCACCAAGCAGGGGGCTTCAGCCCCAGCATTTT	CASSPSRGLQPQHF
-	-	TRBV7-9	TRBJ1-2	TGTGCCAGCATTCAAGGGGCAGCTAACTATGGCTACACCTTC	CASIQGAANYGYTF
-	-	TRBV15	TRBJ1-1	TGTGCCACCAGCAGAGTTCGTGCGCAGAACACTGAAGCTTTCTTT	CATSRVRAQNTEAFF
-	-	TRBV20-1	TRBJ1-2	TGCAGTGCTAGTATAGGGGGGGACTATGGCTACACCTTC	CSASIGGDYGYTF
-	TRBD1	TRBV18	TRBJ1-5	TGTGCCAGCTCACCACTGCAGGGGGACGGCAATCAGCCCCAGCATTTT	CASSPLQGDGNQPQHF
-	TRBD1	TRBV5-1	TRBJ1-4	TGCGCCAGCAGCCCCGGGACAGGGGTTAATGAAAAACTGTTTTTT	CASSPGTGVNEKLFF
-	TRBD1	TRBV9	TRBJ1-6	TGTGCCAGCAGCGCTACAGGGGGTAATTCACCCCTCCACTTT	CASSATGGNSPLHF
medium-sized	TRBD2	TRBV11-2	TRBJ2-2	TGTGCCAGCAGCTTTCGGAGACTAGCGAAGACCGGGGAGCTGTTTTTT	CASSFRRLAKTGELFF
-	-	TRBV29-1	TRBJ1-5	TGCAGCGTAACCGGACATAGCAATCAGCCCCAGCATTTT	CSVTGHSNQPQHF
few	-	TRBV5-6	TRBJ1-6	TGTGCCAGCAGCTCGGGACTCCCAAATTCACCCCTCCACTTT	CASSSGLPNSPLHF
-	-	TRBV4-3	TRBJ2-1	TGCGCCAGCAGCCACGGCGGGGGTCAGGGGGAGCAGTTCTTC	CASSHGGGQGEQFF
-	TRBD1	TRBV19	TRBJ1-2	TGTGCCAGTACCCTGGACAGGGCTAACTATGGCTACACCTTC	CASTLDRANYGYTF
-	TRBD1	TRBV30	TRBJ1-2	TGTGCCTGGAGTCTAAGATCCCCCGGGACAGGGGGAGGCTACACCTTC	CAWSLRSPGTGGGYTF
-	-	TRBV25-1	TRBJ2-7	TGTGCCAGCAGCCCTTTTTCTATTTCCTACGAGCAGTACTTC	CASSPFSISYEQYF
-	-	TRBV30	TRBJ1-1	TGTGCCTGGCATCGACTTGTGGCCGGAGAAGCTTTCTTT	CAWHRLVAGEAFF
-	TRBD1	TRBV24-1	TRBJ1-6	TGTGCCACCAGTGATTTGAGGGGGCAGAATTCACCCCTCCACTTT	CATSDLRGQNSPLHF
-	-	TRBV7-8	TRBJ2-1	TGTGCCAGCAGCCCAGCGGCCAGCTCCTACAATGAGCAGTTCTTC	CASSPAASSYNEQFF
-	-	TRBV7-2	TRBJ1-4	TGTGCCAGCAGCTCCTCGGGACTCCAGAATGAAAAACTGTTTTTT	CASSSSGLQNEKLFF
-	-	TRBV30	TRBJ2-3	TGTGCCTGGAGTGCCGGTCCCACAGATACGCAGTATTTT	CAWSAGPTDTQYF
-	-	TRBV6-5	TRBJ1-2	TGTGCCAGCAGTCCCAGCTATGGCTACACCTTC	CASSPSYGYTF
-	-	TRBV18	TRBJ2-7	TGTGCCAGCTCACCACCCACAAACTCCTACGAGCAGTACTTC	CASSPPTNSYEQYF
-	TRBD1	TRBV30	TRBJ2-2	TGTGCCTGGAGTGTACCGGGACAGGGGATAGATGGCGGGGAGCTGTTTTTT	CAWSVPGQGIDGGELFF
once	-	TRBV18	TRBJ2-7	TGTGCCAGCTCACCGAGGGACACCACCTACGAGCAGTACTTC	CASSPRDTTYEQYF
-	-	TRBV6-2/TRBV6-3	TRBJ2-7	TGTGCCAGCAGTTACCTCCACTACGGGGGTGAGCAGTACTTC	CASSYLHYGGEQYF
once	TRBD1	TRBV5-1	TRBJ1-6	TGCGCCAGCAGCTTGGGGACAGGGATTAATTCACCCCTCCACTTT	CASSLGTGINSPLHF
few	-	TRBV7-8	TRBJ1-5	TGTGCCAGCAGCTTAGTCCCGGGGGATCAGCCCCAGCATTTT	CASSLVPGDQPQHF
once	-	TRBV19	TRBJ2-3	TGTGCCAGTAGTATAGATGGAGCAGGGTCTAAAGCAGATACGCAGTATTTT	CASSIDGAGSKADTQYF
-	TRBD2	TRBV11-3	TRBJ2-3	TGTGCCAGCAGCCCCGGACTAGCAGATACGCAGTATTTT	CASSPGLADTQYF
-	TRBD1	TRBV30	TRBJ1-4	TGTGCCTACCACAGGGGTGGGAGTCTGTTTTTT	CAYHRGGSLFF
-	-	TRBV7-8	TRBJ1-5	TGTGCCAGCAGCCCCAAGGACAGAACACTTTTCGCCCAGCATTTT	CASSPKDRTLFAQHF
-	-	TRBV7-9	TRBJ1-5	TGTGCCAGCAGTTCTGGACAGTTTAGCAATCAGCCCCAGCATTTT	CASSSGQFSNQPQHF
-	TRBD2	TRBV6-5	TRBJ2-7	TGTGCCAGCAGTTACTCGATCAGCGGGGGTTACGAGCAGTACTTC	CASSYSISGGYEQYF
-	TRBD2	TRBV30	TRBJ2-3	TGTGCCTGGAGTATCCCCAGCGGGGGGCGGGGCACAGATACGCAGTATTTT	CAWSIPSGGRGTDTQYF
-	-	TRBV7-2	TRBJ2-6	TGTGCCAGCAGTTCTAGCTTAGGGTCTGGGGCCAACGTCCTGACTTTC	CASSSSLGSGANVLTF
-	TRBD2	TRBV2	TRBJ2-5	TGTGCCAGCAGGATCTTTTTGACCTCTGCGGGGGGAGAGTACTTC	CASRIFLTSAGGEYF
-	TRBD2	TRBV18	TRBJ2-1	TGTGCCAGCTCACTGGGACTAGCGGGGGGGCATGAGCAGTTCTTC	CASSLGLAGGHEQFF
-	-	TRBV12-3/TRBV12-4	TRBJ1-3	TGTGCCAGCAGTTTGTCAGCTGGAAACACCATATATTTT	CASSLSAGNTIYF
-	TRBD1	TRBV5-1	TRBJ1-4	TGCGCCAGCAGCTTGGGACAGGGCGCAACTAATGAAAAACTGTTTTTT	CASSLGQGATNEKLFF